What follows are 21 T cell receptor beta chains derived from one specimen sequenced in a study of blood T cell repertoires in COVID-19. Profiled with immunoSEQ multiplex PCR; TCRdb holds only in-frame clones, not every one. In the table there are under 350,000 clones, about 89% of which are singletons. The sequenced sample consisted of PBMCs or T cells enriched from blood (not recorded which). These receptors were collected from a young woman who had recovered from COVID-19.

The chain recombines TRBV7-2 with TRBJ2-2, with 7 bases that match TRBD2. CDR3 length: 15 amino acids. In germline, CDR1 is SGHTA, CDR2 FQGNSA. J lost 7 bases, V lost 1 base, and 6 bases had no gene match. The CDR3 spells CASSLDGRVGGELFF. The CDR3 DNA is TGTGCCAGCAGCTTAGATGGGAGGGTTGGCGGGGAGCTGTTTTTT.

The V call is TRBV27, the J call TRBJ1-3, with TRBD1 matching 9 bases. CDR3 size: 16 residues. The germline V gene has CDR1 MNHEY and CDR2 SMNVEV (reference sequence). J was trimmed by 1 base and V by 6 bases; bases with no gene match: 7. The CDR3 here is CASRNSGTGSGNTIYF. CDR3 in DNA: TGTGCCAGCAGAAACTCCGGGACAGGGTCTGGAAACACCATATATTTT.

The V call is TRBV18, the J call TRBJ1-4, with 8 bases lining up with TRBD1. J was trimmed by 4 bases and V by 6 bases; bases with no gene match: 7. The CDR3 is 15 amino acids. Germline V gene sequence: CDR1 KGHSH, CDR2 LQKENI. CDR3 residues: CASSPNGQGNEKLFF. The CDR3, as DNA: TGTGCCAGCTCCCCGAATGGACAGGGTAATGAAAAACTGTTTTTT. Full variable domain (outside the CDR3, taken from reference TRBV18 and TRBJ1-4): NAGVMQNPRHLVRRRGQEARLRCSPMKGHSHVYWYRQLPEEGLKFMVYLQKENIIDESGMPKERFSAEFPKEGPSILRIQQVVRGDSAAYFCASSPNGQGNEKLFFGSGTQLSVL.

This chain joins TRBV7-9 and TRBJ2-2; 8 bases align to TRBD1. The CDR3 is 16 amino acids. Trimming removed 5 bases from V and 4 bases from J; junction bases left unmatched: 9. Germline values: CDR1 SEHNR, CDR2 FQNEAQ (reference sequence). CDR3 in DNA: TGTGCCAGCAGCCGGGTCAGGACAGGGCGCACCGGGGAGCTGTTTTTT. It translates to CASSRVRTGRTGELFF.

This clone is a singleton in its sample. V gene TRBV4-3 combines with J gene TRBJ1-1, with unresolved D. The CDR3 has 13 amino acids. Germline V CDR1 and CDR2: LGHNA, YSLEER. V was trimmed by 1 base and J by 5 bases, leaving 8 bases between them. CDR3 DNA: TGCGCCAGCAGCCAAGTGGCCGGGACTGAAGCTTTCTTT. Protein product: CASSQVAGTEAFF.

CDR3 loop: CASSLAGQGNEKLFF. The CDR3 bases are TGTGCCAGCTCACTCGCCGGACAGGGTAATGAAAAACTGTTTTTT. J is TRBJ1-4 and V is TRBV18, with 8 bases lining up with TRBD1. From germline, CDR1 is KGHSH and CDR2 LQKENI. J was trimmed by 4 bases and V by 4 bases; bases with no gene match: 5. The CDR3 has 15 residues.

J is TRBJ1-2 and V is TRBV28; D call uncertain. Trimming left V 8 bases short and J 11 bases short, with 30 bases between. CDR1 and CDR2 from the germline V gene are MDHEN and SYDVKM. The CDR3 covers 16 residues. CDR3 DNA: TGTGCCAGCCAAGGGAGAACGGATTATGGCTACGGAGGATACACCTTC. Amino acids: CASQGRTDYGYGGYTF.

The CDR3, as DNA: TGTGCCAGCAGCGATCCGTTAGCGGTGGACAATGAGCAGTTCTTC. Translating gives CASSDPLAVDNEQFF. V is TRBV9 and J is TRBJ2-1; tentatively, D is TRBD2 (6 bases). Deletions cut 3 bases from V and 5 bases from J, with 15 bases between. CDR3 length: 15 residues. CDR1 is SGDLS and CDR2 is YYNGEE in the germline V gene.

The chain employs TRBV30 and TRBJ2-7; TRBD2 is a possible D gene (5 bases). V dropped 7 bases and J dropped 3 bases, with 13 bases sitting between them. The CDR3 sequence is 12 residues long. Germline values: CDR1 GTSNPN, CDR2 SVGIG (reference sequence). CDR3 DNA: TGTGCCTCGGGAAGGGAGAACTACGAGCAGTACTTC. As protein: CASGRENYEQYF. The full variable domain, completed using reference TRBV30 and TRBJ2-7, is SQTIHQWPATLVQPVGSPLSLECTVEGTSNPNLYWYRQAAGRGLQLLFYSVGIGQISSEVPQNLSASRPQDRQFILSSKKLLLSDSGFYLCASGRENYEQYFGPGTRLTVT.

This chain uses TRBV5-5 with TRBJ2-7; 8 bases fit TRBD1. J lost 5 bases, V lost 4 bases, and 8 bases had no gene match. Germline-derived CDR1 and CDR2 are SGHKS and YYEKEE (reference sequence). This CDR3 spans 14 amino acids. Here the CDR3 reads CASSARTGYHEQYF. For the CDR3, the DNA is TGTGCCAGCAGCGCGCGGACAGGGTACCACGAGCAGTACTTC.

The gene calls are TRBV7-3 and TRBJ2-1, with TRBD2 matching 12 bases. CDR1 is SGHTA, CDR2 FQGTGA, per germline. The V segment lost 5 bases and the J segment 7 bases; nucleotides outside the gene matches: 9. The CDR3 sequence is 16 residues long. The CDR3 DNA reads TGTGCCAGCAGCACCCTAGCGGGAGGGCCGATAAATGAGCAGTTCTTC. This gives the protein CASSTLAGGPINEQFF.

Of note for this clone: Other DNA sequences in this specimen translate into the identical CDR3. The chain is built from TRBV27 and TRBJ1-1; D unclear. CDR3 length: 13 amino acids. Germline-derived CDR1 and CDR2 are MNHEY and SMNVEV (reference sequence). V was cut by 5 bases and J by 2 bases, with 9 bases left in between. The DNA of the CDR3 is TGTGCCAGCAGTCTCTTCAGTAACACTGAAGCTTTCTTT. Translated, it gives CASSLFSNTEAFF.

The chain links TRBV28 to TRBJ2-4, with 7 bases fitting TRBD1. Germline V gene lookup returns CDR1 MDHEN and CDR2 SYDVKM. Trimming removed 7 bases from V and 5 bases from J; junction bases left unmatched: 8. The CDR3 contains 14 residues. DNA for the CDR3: TGTGCCAGCACCCCGACAGGGTCAGAAAACATTCAGTACTTC. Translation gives CASTPTGSENIQYF.

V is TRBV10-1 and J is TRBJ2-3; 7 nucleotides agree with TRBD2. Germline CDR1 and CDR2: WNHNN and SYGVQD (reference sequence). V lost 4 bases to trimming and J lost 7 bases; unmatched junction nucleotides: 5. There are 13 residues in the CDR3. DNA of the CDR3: TGCGCCAGCAGTGCGGGACTACAATATACGCAGTATTTT. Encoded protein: CASSAGLQYTQYF.

CDR3 region: CASSELGGQLSSPTDTQYF. For the CDR3, the DNA is TGTGCCAGCAGTGAGTTGGGCGGACAGTTATCTTCTCCCACAGATACGCAGTATTTT. The rearrangement joins TRBV11-2 to TRBJ2-3; D might be TRBD1 (6 bases). The V gene's germline CDR1 is SGHAT and CDR2 FQNNGV. V was cut by 6 bases and J by 2 bases, with 27 bases left in between. This CDR3 has 19 residues.

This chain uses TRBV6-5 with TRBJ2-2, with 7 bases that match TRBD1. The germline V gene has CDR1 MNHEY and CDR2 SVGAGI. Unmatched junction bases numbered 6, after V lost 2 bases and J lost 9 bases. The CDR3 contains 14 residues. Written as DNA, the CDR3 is TGTGCCAGCAGTTACGGCGTCAGGGGGAGGGAGCTGTTTTTT. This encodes CASSYGVRGRELFF.

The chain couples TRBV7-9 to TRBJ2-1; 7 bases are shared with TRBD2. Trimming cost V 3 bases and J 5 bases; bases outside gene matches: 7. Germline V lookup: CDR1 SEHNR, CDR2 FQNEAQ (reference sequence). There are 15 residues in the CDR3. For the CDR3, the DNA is TGTGCCAGCAGCTTGGGTGGGAGGGCCGACAATGAGCAGTTCTTC. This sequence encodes CASSLGGRADNEQFF.

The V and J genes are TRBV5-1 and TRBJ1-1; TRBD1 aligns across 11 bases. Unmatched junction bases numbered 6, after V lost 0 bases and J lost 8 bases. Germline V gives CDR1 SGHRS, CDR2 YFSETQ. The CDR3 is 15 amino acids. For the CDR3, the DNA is TGCGCCAGCAGCTTGGATGGACAGGGGGCTACAGAAGCTTTCTTT. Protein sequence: CASSLDGQGATEAFF. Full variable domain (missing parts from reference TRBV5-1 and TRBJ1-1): KAGVTQTPRYLIKTRGQQVTLSCSPISGHRSVSWYQQTPGQGLQFLFEYFSETQRNKGNFPGRFSGRQFSNSRSEMNVSTLELGDSALYLCASSLDGQGATEAFFGQGTRLTVV.

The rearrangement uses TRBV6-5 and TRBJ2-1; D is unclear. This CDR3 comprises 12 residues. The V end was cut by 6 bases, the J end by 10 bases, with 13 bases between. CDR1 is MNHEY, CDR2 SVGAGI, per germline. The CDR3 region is CASSHQTTEQFF. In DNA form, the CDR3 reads TGTGCCAGCAGCCACCAGACAACCGAGCAGTTCTTC.

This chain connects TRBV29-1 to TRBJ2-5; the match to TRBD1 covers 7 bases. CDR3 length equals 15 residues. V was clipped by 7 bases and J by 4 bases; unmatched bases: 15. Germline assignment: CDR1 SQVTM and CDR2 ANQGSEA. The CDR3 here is CSATGTDFLRETQYF. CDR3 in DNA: TGCAGCGCCACCGGGACAGATTTTTTGCGAGAGACCCAGTACTTC. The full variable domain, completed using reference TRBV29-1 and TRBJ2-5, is SAVISQKPSRDICQRGTSLTIQCQVDSQVTMMFWYRQQPGQSLTLIATANQGSEATYESGFVIDKFPISRPNLTFSTLTVSNMSPEDSSIYLCSATGTDFLRETQYFGPGTRLLVL.

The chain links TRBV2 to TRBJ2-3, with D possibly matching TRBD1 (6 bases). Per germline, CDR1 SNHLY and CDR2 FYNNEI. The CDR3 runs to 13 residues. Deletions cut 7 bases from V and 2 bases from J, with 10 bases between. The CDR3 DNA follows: TGTGCCAGCAAGGACAGACCCACAGATACGCAGTATTTT. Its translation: CASKDRPTDTQYF.